This T cell receptor beta chain was recovered during a study of control samples from healthy donors and cancer patients. The method was immunoSEQ multiplex PCR; TCRdb's version includes in-frame clones alone and lacks a portion of them. Of about 100,000 clones in the sample, approximately 92% were seen once. V gave up 1 base and J gave up 7 bases, with 14 bases separating them. The CDR3 length is 16 residues. The germline V gene has CDR1 SGHTA and CDR2 FQGNSA. This clone is a singleton in its sample. The chain carries TRBV7-2 and TRBJ1-6, with a tentative D call TRBD1 (6 bases). This clonotype was obtained from a human donor in good health. The donor label of this sample is uncertain. Sample: blood. Written as DNA, the CDR3 is TGTGCCAGCAGCTTAGAGGCAGGGGTCACGAATTCACCCCTCCACTTT. Encoded protein: CASSLEAGVTNSPLHF.